This TCR beta chain was sequenced during a study of T cell responses to AZD1222 COVID-19 vaccine. Study results and limitations: Clonal diversity was possibly underestimated, and white British individuals and females predominated among donors. Repertoire samples came only from after the peak T cell response. Spike regions recognized by vaccine-associated CD4 TCRs spanned the protein, led by 160-218 and 743-854. Spike-specific TCR repertoires showed rising breadth and depth after two AZD1222 doses.

On this clone itself: Its target is unknown.

Repertoires were generated with immunoSEQ multiplex PCR, while TCRdb's copy carries only in-frame clones and drops some. The sample carries roughly 93,000 clones, roughly 90% recorded once. Sequencing was performed on peripheral blood, taken 28 days after the second AZD1222 dose. The TCR was taken from an adult who received the AZD1222 COVID-19 vaccine.

DNA for the CDR3: TGTGCCAGCAGCTTTATCCCCTCCGGTGGACTGAACACTGAAGCTTTCTTT. Encoded protein: CASSFIPSGGLNTEAFF. The chain carries TRBV7-9 and TRBJ1-1; D not certain. The CDR3 sequence is 17 residues long. Trimming removed 3 bases at V and 0 bases at J, with 17 bases between. Germline V gene lookup returns CDR1 SEHNR and CDR2 FQNEAQ (reference sequence).